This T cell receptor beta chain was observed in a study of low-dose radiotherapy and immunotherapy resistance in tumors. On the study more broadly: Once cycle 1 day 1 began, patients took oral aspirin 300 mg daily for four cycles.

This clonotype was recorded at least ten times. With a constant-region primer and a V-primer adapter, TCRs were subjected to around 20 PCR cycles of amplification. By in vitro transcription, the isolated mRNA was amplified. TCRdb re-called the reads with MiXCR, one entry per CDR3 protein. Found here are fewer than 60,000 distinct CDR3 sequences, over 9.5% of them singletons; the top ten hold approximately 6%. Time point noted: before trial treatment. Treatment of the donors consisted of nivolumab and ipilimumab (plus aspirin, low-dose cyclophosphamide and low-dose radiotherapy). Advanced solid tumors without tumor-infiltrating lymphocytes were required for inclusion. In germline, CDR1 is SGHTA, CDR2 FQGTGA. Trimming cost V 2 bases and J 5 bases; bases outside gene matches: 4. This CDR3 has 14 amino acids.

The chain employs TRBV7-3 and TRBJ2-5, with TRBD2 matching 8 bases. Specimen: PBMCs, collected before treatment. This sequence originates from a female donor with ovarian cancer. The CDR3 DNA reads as TGTGCCAGCAGCTTATCCGGGACTAGTGAGACCCAGTACTTC. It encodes CASSLSGTSETQYF.